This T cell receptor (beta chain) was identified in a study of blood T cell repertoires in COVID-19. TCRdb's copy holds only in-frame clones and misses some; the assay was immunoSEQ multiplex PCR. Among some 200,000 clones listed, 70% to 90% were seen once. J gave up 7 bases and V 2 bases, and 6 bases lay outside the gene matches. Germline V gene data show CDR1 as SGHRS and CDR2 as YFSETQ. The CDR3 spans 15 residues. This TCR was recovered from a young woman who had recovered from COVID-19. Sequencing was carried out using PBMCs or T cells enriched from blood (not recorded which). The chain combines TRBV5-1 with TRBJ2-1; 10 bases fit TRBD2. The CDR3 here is CASSFLAGVGNEQFF. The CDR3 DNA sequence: TGCGCCAGCAGCTTCCTAGCGGGAGTCGGAAATGAGCAGTTCTTC.